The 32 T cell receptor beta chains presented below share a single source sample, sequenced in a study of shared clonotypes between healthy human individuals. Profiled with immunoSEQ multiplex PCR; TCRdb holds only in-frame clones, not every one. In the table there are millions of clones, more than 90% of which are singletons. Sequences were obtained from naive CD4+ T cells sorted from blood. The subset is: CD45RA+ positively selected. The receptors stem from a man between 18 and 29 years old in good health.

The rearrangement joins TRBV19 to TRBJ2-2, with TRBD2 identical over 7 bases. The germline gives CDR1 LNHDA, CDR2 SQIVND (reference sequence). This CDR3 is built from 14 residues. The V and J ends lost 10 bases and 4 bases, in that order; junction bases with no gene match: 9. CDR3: CATRHPGGTGELFF. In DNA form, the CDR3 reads TGTGCCACCCGACACCCGGGAGGCACCGGGGAGCTGTTTTTT.

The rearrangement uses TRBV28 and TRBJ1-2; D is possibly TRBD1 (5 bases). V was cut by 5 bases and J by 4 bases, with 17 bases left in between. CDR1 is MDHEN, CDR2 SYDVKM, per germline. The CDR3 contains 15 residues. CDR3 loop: CASSPTVPEGYGYTF. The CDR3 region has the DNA TGTGCCAGCAGTCCGACAGTCCCCGAGGGCTATGGCTACACCTTC.

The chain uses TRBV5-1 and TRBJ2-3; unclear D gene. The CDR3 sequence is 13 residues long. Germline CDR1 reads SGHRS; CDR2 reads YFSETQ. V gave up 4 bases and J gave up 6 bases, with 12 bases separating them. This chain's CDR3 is CASSQPTADTQYF. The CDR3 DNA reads TGCGCCAGCAGCCAACCAACAGCGGATACGCAGTATTTT.

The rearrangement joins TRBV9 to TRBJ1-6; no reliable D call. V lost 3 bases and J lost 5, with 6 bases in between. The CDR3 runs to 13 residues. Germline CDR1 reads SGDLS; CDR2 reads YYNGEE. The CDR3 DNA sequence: TGTGCCAGCAGCGCTAAGAATAATTCACCCCTCCACTTT. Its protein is CASSAKNNSPLHF.

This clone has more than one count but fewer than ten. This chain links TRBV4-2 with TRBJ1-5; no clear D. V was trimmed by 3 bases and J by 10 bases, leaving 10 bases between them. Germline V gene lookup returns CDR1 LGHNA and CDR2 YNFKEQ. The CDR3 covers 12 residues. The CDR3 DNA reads TGTGCCAGCAGCCAGATAGGTGGTCCCCAGCATTTT. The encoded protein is CASSQIGGPQHF.

The CDR3, as DNA: TGTGCCAGCTCACCACAGGCAGGGATCAACGAGCAGTACTTC. This sequence encodes CASSPQAGINEQYF. The rearrangement joins TRBV18 to TRBJ2-7; a possible D gene is TRBD1 (5 bases). The germline V gene encodes CDR1 KGHSH and CDR2 LQKENI. The V end lost 1 base, the J end lost 5 bases, and 12 bases lay between the germline ends. The CDR3 extends over 14 amino acids.

CDR3 loop: CSGLGAGTEAFF. The CDR3 region has the DNA TGCAGCGGCCTGGGGGCTGGGACTGAAGCTTTCTTT. The gene calls are TRBV29-1 and TRBJ1-1; the D gene is possibly TRBD1 (6 bases). The CDR3 totals 12 residues. The ends were cut back, 7 bases at V and 5 bases at J, with 14 bases in the middle. CDR1 and CDR2 (germline): SQVTM, ANQGSEA.

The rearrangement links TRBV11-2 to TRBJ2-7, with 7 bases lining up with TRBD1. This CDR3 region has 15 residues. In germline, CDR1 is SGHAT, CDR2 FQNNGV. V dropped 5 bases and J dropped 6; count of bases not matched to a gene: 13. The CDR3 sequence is CASSRRDSPPPEQYF. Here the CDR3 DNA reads TGTGCCAGCAGCCGAAGGGACAGTCCCCCTCCCGAGCAGTACTTC. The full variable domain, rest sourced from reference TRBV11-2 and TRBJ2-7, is EAGVAQSPRYKIIEKRQSVAFWCNPISGHATLYWYQQILGQGPKLLIQFQNNGVVDDSQLPKDRFSAERLKGVDSTLKIQPAKLEDSAVYLCASSRRDSPPPEQYFGPGTRLTVT.

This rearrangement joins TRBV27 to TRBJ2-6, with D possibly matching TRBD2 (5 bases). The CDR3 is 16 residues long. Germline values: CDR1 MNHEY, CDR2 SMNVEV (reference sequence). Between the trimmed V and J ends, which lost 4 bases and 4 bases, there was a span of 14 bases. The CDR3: CASSSPGFLGANVLTF. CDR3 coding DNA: TGTGCCAGCAGTTCCCCGGGGTTTCTGGGGGCCAACGTCCTGACTTTC. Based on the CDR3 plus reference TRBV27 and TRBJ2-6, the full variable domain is EAQVTQNPRYLITVTGKKLTVTCSQNMNHEYMSWYRQDPGLGLRQIYYSMNVEVTDKGDVPEGYKVSRKEKRNFPLILESPSPNQTSLYFCASSSPGFLGANVLTFGAGSRLTVL.

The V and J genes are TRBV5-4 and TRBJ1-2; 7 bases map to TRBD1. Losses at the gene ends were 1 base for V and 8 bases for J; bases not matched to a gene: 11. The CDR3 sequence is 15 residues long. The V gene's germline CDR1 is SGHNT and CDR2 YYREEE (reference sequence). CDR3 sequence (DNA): TGTGCCAGCAGCTTGAGTGGGCAGGGGGGCCCAGGCTACACCTTC. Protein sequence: CASSLSGQGGPGYTF. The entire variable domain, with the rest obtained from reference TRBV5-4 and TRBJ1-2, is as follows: ETGVTQSPTHLIKTRGQQVTLRCSSQSGHNTVSWYQQALGQGPQFIFQYYREEENGRGNFPPRFSGLQFPNYSSELNVNALELDDSALYLCASSLSGQGGPGYTFGSGTRLTVV.

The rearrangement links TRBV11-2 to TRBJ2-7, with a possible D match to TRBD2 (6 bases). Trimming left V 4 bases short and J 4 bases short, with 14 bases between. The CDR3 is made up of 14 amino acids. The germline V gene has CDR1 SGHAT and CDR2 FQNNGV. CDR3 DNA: TGTGCCAGCAGCTCGGCTTATAGCGGATACGAGCAGTACTTC. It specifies CASSSAYSGYEQYF.

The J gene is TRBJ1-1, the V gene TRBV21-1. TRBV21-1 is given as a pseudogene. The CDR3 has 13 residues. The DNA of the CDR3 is TGTGCCAGCAGGAAAGGGAAGGTCACTGAAGCTTTCTTT. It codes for CASRKGKVTEAFF.

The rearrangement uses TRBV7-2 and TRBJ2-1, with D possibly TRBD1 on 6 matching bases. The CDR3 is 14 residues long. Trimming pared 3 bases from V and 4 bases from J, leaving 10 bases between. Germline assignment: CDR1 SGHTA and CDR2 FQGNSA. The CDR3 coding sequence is TGTGCCAGCAGCTTTTGGACAGCGTACAATGAGCAGTTCTTC. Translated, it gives CASSFWTAYNEQFF.

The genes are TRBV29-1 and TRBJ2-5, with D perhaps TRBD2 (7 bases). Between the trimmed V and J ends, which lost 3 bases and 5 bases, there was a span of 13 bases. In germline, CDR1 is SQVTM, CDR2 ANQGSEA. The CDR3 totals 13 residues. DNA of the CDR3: TGCAGCGTTGAGCAAGGGGGGGTGGAGACCCAGTACTTC. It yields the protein CSVEQGGVETQYF. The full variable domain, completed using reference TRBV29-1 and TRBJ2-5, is SAVISQKPSRDICQRGTSLTIQCQVDSQVTMMFWYRQQPGQSLTLIATANQGSEATYESGFVIDKFPISRPNLTFSTLTVSNMSPEDSSIYLCSVEQGGVETQYFGPGTRLLVL.

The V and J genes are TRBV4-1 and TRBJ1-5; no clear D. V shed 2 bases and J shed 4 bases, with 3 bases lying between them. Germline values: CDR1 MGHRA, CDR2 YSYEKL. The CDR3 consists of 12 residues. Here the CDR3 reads CASSQPNQPQHF. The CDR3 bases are TGCGCCAGCAGCCAACCAAATCAGCCCCAGCATTTT.

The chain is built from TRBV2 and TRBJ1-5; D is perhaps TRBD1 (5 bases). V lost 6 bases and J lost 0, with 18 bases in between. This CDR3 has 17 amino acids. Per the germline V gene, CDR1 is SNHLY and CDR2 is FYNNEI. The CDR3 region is CASSTGPGEYSNQPQHF. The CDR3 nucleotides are TGTGCCAGCAGCACGGGGCCCGGGGAGTATAGCAATCAGCCCCAGCATTTT.

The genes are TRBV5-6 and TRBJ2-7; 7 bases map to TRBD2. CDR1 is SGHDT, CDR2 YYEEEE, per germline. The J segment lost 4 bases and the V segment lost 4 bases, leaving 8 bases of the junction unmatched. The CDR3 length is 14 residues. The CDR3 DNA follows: TGTGCCAGCAGCCCCGACGGGGGGAATTACGAGCAGTACTTC. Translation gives CASSPDGGNYEQYF.

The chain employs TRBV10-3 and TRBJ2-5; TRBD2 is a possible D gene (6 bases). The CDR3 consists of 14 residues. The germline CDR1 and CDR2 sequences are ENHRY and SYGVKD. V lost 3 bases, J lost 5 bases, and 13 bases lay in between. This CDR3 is CAISDGTSRETQYF. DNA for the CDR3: TGTGCCATCAGTGACGGGACTTCTAGGGAGACCCAGTACTTC.

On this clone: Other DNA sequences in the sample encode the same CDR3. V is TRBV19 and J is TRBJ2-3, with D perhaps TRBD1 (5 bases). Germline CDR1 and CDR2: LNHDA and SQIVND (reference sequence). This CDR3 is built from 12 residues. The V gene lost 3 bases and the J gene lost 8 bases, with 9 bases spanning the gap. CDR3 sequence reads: CASSIGQGTQYF. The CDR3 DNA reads TGTGCCAGTAGTATCGGACAAGGTACGCAGTATTTT.

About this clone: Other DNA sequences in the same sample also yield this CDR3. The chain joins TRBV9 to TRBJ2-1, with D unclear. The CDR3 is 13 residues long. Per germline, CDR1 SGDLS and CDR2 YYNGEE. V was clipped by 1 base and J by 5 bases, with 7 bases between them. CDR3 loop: CASSVRSDNEQFF. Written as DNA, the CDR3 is TGTGCCAGCAGCGTAAGGTCGGACAATGAGCAGTTCTTC.

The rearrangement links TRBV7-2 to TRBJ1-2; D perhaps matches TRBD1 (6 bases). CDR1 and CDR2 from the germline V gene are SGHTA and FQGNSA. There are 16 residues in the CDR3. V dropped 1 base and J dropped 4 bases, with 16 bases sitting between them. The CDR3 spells CASSLGGSGQLYGYTF. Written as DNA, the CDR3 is TGTGCCAGCAGCTTAGGGGGAAGCGGACAGCTCTATGGCTACACCTTC.

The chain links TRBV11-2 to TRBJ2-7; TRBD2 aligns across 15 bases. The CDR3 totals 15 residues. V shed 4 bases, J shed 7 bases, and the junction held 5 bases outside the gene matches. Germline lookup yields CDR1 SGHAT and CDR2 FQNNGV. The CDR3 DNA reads TGTGCCAGCAGCTCCGGGACTAGCGGGAGGAGGGAGCAGTACTTC. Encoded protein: CASSSGTSGRREQYF. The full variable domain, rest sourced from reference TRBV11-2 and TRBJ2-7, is EAGVAQSPRYKIIEKRQSVAFWCNPISGHATLYWYQQILGQGPKLLIQFQNNGVVDDSQLPKDRFSAERLKGVDSTLKIQPAKLEDSAVYLCASSSGTSGRREQYFGPGTRLTVT.

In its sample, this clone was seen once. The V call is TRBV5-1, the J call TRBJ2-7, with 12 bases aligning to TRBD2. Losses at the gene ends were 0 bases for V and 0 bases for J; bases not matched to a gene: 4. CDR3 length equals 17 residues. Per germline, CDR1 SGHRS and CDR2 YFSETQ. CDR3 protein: CASSLEGTSGYSYEQYF. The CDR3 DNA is TGCGCCAGCAGCTTGGAAGGGACTAGCGGGTACTCCTACGAGCAGTACTTC.

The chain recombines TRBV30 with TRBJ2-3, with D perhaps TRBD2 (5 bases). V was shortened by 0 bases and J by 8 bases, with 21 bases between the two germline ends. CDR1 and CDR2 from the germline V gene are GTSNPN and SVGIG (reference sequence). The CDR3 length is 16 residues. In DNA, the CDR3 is TGTGCCTGGAGTGTAATAGAGACTCGGCAAGGAGGTACGCAGTATTTT. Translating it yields CAWSVIETRQGGTQYF.

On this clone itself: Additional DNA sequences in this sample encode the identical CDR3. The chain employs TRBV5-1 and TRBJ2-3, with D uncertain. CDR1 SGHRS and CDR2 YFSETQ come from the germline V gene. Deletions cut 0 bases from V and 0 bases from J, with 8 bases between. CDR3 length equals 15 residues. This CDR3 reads CASSLVSASTDTQYF. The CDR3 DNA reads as TGCGCCAGCAGCTTGGTCTCCGCCAGCACAGATACGCAGTATTTT. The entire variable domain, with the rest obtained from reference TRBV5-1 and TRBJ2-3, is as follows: KAGVTQTPRYLIKTRGQQVTLSCSPISGHRSVSWYQQTPGQGLQFLFEYFSETQRNKGNFPGRFSGRQFSNSRSEMNVSTLELGDSALYLCASSLVSASTDTQYFGPGTRLTVL.

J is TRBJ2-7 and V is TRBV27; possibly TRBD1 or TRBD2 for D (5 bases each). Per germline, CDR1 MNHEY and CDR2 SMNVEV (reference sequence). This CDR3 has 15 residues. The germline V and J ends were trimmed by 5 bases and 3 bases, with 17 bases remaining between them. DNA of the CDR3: TGTGCCAGCAGTCAACCCCGGGACGGCAACTACGAGCAGTACTTC. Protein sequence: CASSQPRDGNYEQYF.

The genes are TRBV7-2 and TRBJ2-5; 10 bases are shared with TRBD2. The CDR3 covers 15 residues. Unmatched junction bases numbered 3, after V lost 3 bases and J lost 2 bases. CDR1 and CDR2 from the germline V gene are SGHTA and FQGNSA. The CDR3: CASSFSGGPQETQYF. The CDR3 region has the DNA TGTGCCAGCAGCTTTAGCGGGGGGCCACAAGAGACCCAGTACTTC.

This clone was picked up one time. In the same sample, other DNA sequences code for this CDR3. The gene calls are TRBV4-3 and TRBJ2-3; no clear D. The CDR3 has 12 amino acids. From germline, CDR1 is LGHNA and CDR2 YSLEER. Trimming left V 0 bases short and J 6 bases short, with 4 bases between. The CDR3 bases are TGCGCCAGCAGCCAAGAAGGGGATACGCAGTATTTT. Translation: CASSQEGDTQYF.

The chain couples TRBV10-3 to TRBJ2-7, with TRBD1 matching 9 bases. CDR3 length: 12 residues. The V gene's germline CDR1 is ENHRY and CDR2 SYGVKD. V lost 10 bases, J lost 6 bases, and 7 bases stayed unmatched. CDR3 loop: CATTQGAGEQYF. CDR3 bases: TGTGCCACCACACAGGGGGCGGGCGAGCAGTACTTC.

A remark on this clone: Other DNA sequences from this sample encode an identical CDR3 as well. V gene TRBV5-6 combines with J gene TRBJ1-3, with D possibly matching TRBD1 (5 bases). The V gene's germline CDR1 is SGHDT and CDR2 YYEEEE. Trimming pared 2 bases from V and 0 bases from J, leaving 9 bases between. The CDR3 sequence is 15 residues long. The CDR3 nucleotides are TGTGCCAGCAGCTTTTCAGGGCCCTCTGGAAACACCATATATTTT. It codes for CASSFSGPSGNTIYF.

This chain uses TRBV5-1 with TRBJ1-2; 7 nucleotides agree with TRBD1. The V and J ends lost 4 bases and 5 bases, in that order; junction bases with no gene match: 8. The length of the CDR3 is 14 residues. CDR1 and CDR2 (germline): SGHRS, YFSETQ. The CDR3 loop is CASSPPQQGYGYTF. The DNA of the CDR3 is TGCGCCAGCAGCCCGCCCCAACAGGGGTATGGCTACACCTTC.

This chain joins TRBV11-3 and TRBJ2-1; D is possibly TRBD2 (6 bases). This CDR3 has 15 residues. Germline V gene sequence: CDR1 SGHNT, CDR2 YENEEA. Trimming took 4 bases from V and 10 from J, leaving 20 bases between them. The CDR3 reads CASSSSTRDWGEQFF. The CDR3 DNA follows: TGTGCCAGCAGCTCTTCAACCCGGGACTGGGGAGAGCAGTTCTTC.